Following are 26 T cell receptor beta chains from one sample sequenced in a study of metastatic and nonmetastatic thyroid tumors. Not a single patient had been given any form of treatment at any point before undergoing thyroid surgery. From the PCR reads, TCRdb re-called clones with MiXCR. The sample holds about 20,000 clones; roughly 20% are singletons and the top ten take more than 9%. Sequenced: tumor tissue. The receptors were gathered from a male donor with papillary thyroid cancer or a benign thyroid nodule (not recorded which). Some clones in this sample may be carry-over from other donors' samples.

In its sample, this clone was seen many times. The J gene is TRBJ1-2, the V gene TRBV19; D remains unclear. The CDR3 extends over 12 amino acids. Germline CDR1 and CDR2: LNHDA and SQIVND (reference sequence). The V and J ends lost 10 bases and 6 bases respectively, with 15 bases between them. The CDR3 region has the DNA TGTGCCACCAGGCGGACTCCGGATGGCTACACCTTC. Translation gives CATRRTPDGYTF.

This clone has at least ten counts. This chain's CDR3 is CAISEDGGRTGELFF. CDR3 in DNA: TGTGCCATCAGTGAGGATGGGGGGCGTACCGGGGAGCTGTTTTTT. The rearrangement uses TRBV10-3 and TRBJ2-2; D possibly matches TRBD1 or TRBD2 (6 bases each). Germline CDR1 ENHRY, CDR2 SYGVKD. CDR3 length equals 15 residues. V gave up 2 bases and J gave up 5 bases, with 12 bases separating them.

There are a few counts of this clone. The chain combines TRBV6-4 with TRBJ2-6, with D perhaps matching TRBD1 (6 bases). Trimming stripped 0 bases from V and 7 bases from J, with 10 bases between. CDR1 is MRHNA and CDR2 is SNTAGT in the germline V gene. The CDR3 has 15 amino acids. The CDR3 region is CASSDSTGFANVLTF. CDR3 coding DNA: TGTGCCAGCAGTGACTCAACAGGGTTTGCCAACGTCCTGACTTTC.

Many counts were recorded for this clone. The chain is built from TRBV5-1 and TRBJ2-2; 7 bases agree with TRBD1. Germline assignment: CDR1 SGHRS and CDR2 YFSETQ. V trimming: 3 bases; J trimming: 1 base; junction bases outside the gene matches: 3. The CDR3 is made up of 15 amino acids. The DNA of the CDR3 is TGCGCCAGCAGCTCACGGACAGGGAACACCGGGGAGCTGTTTTTT. Residues: CASSSRTGNTGELFF.

The chain recombines TRBV5-1 with TRBJ2-7, with D perhaps matching TRBD1 (6 bases). The CDR3 loop spans 14 amino acids. The V gene's germline CDR1 is SGHRS and CDR2 YFSETQ. V lost 2 bases and J lost 5, with 14 bases in between. The CDR3 region has the DNA TGCGCCAGCAGCTTCGGACAGAGCGCACACGAGCAGTACTTC. It codes for CASSFGQSAHEQYF.

At least ten counts were recorded for this clone. The chain combines TRBV7-9 with TRBJ2-7; 7 bases line up with TRBD2. From germline, CDR1 is SEHNR and CDR2 FQNEAQ (reference sequence). The trim removed 5 bases at V and 3 bases at J, leaving 10 bases unmatched. This CDR3 has 15 amino acids. This CDR3 is CASSPSGGGYYEQYF. Written as DNA, the CDR3 is TGTGCCAGCAGCCCGTCCGGGGGAGGGTACTACGAGCAGTACTTC.

This clone has just a few counts. This chain links TRBV6-1 with TRBJ2-7, with TRBD2 matching 12 bases. The CDR3 covers 15 residues. The germline V gene has CDR1 MNHNS and CDR2 SASEGT. V shed 3 bases, J shed 4 bases, and the junction held 4 bases outside the gene matches. The CDR3 sequence: CASSETSGGPYEQYF. As DNA, the CDR3 is TGTGCCAGCAGTGAGACTAGCGGGGGACCTTACGAGCAGTACTTC.

This clone has a count of ten or more. J is TRBJ2-5 and V is TRBV5-1, with TRBD2 as a possible D gene (6 bases). This CDR3 comprises 13 residues. Germline V lookup: CDR1 SGHRS, CDR2 YFSETQ. The germline V and J ends were trimmed by 4 bases and 4 bases, with 11 bases remaining between them. The DNA for the CDR3 is TGCGCCAGCAGCCCCTGGGGGGTAGAGACCCAGTACTTC. This translates into CASSPWGVETQYF.

In this sample, this clone turned up many times. The chain carries TRBV29-1 and TRBJ1-4; 7 bases are a match to TRBD1. The CDR3 contains 14 residues. J was trimmed by 4 bases and V by 6 bases; bases with no gene match: 8. Germline CDR1 SQVTM, CDR2 ANQGSEA. As DNA, the CDR3 is TGCAGCGTGTCCACAGGGGTCCTTAATGAAAAACTGTTTTTT. It translates to CSVSTGVLNEKLFF.

The chain employs TRBV7-3 and TRBJ2-3, with D perhaps being TRBD1 or TRBD2 (5 bases each). The CDR3 totals 16 residues. Germline V gives CDR1 SGHTA, CDR2 FQGTGA. V lost 5 bases and J lost 1, with 16 bases in between. The CDR3 sequence is CASSLEGPRGTDTQYF. The CDR3, as DNA: TGTGCCAGCAGCCTAGAGGGGCCAAGGGGCACAGATACGCAGTATTTT. Complete variable domain (other parts from reference TRBV7-3 and TRBJ2-3): GAGVSQTPSNKVTEKGKYVELRCDPISGHTALYWYRQSLGQGPEFLIYFQGTGAADDSGLPNDRFFAVRPEGSVSTLKIQRTERGDSAVYLCASSLEGPRGTDTQYFGPGTRLTVL.

The rearrangement uses TRBV6-1 and TRBJ1-5; a weak D match, TRBD1 (6 bases). The V and J ends lost 3 bases and 4 bases respectively, with 16 bases between them. This CDR3 spans 16 amino acids. From germline, CDR1 is MNHNS and CDR2 SASEGT. DNA for the CDR3: TGTGCCAGCAGTGACCCCAGACAGGTCCAAAATCAGCCCCAGCATTTT. Encoded protein: CASSDPRQVQNQPQHF.

This clone was counted ten times or more. The genes are TRBV5-1 and TRBJ2-4, with 7 positions matching TRBD1. The CDR3 runs to 17 residues. Trimming at V came to 0 bases and at J to 0 bases, leaving 6 bases not matched to a gene. CDR1 SGHRS and CDR2 YFSETQ come from the germline V gene. The DNA of the CDR3 is TGCGCCAGCAGCTTGGACCCAGGGGGTTTAGCCAAAAACATTCAGTACTTC. This sequence encodes CASSLDPGGLAKNIQYF. The variable domain in full, completed from reference TRBV5-1 and TRBJ2-4, reads KAGVTQTPRYLIKTRGQQVTLSCSPISGHRSVSWYQQTPGQGLQFLFEYFSETQRNKGNFPGRFSGRQFSNSRSEMNVSTLELGDSALYLCASSLDPGGLAKNIQYFGAGTRLSVL.

The chain is built from TRBV7-2 and TRBJ2-7; 8 bases line up with TRBD1. The CDR3 runs to 15 residues. Germline lookup yields CDR1 SGHTA and CDR2 FQGNSA. V lost 3 bases to trimming and J lost 8 bases; unmatched junction nucleotides: 12. CDR3 sequence reads: CASSLGVGQGQKQYF. The CDR3 DNA sequence: TGTGCCAGCAGCTTGGGGGTCGGACAGGGCCAAAAGCAGTACTTC. The full variable domain, in which reference TRBV7-2 and TRBJ2-7 provide the parts outside the CDR3, is GAGVSQSPSNKVTEKGKDVELRCDPISGHTALYWYRQSLGQGLEFLIYFQGNSAPDKSGLPSDRFSAERTGGSVSTLTIQRTQQEDSAVYLCASSLGVGQGQKQYFGPGTRLTVT.

With regard to this clone: Relative to the germline gene, one junction end is altered; a read error may explain this. The J gene is TRBJ2-2, the V gene TRBV24-1; 12 nucleotides line up with TRBD2. Germline CDR1 is KGHDR and CDR2 is SFDVKD. This CDR3 contains 17 residues. The CDR3 is CATSSRTSGISTGELFF. In nucleotides, the CDR3 is TGTGCCACCAGTTCCCGGACTAGCGGGATTAGCACCGGTGAGCTGTTTTTT.

The table lists this clone with many counts. J is TRBJ1-4 and V is TRBV6-5; D remains unclear. V shed 0 bases and J shed 3 bases, with 17 bases lying between them. CDR1 and CDR2 (germline): MNHEY, SVGAGI. This CDR3 spans 18 amino acids. CDR3: CASSYSTLAVGANEKLFF. In DNA form, the CDR3 reads TGTGCCAGCAGTTACTCGACGCTAGCTGTTGGGGCTAATGAAAAACTGTTTTTT.

This clone was picked up many times. J is TRBJ2-7 and V is TRBV28; 9 nucleotides align to TRBD1. The trim removed 7 bases at V and 2 bases at J, leaving 9 bases unmatched. The CDR3 is made up of 15 amino acids. The germline V gene has CDR1 MDHEN and CDR2 SYDVKM. CDR3 residues: CASTSMGQGTYEQYF. The CDR3 DNA sequence: TGTGCCAGCACCAGTATGGGACAGGGCACCTACGAGCAGTACTTC.

The chain carries TRBV11-2 and TRBJ2-3; D gene uncertain. The V gene's germline CDR1 is SGHAT and CDR2 FQNNGV. This CDR3 has 14 amino acids. V lost 4 bases, J lost 7 bases, and 15 bases lay in between. CDR3 coding DNA: TGTGCCAGCAGCTCAGACGGATTGGCATATACGCAGTATTTT. Translating it yields CASSSDGLAYTQYF.

This clone was seen ten or more times. The gene calls are TRBV7-9 and TRBJ2-5; maybe TRBD2 (5 bases). The V gene lost 5 bases and the J gene lost 4 bases, with 8 bases spanning the gap. Germline-derived CDR1 and CDR2 are SEHNR and FQNEAQ (reference sequence). This CDR3 has 12 amino acids. This CDR3 is CASSLSGETQYF. In DNA form, the CDR3 reads TGTGCCAGCAGCCTAAGCGGAGAGACCCAGTACTTC.

This clone was counted at least ten times. CDR3 amino acids: CASAYSGRLETQYF. The CDR3 DNA follows: TGTGCCAGTGCGTACAGCGGACGTTTGGAGACCCAGTACTTC. The rearrangement joins TRBV19 to TRBJ2-5; a weak D match, TRBD2 (5 bases). CDR1 is LNHDA, CDR2 SQIVND, per germline (reference sequence). The V end was cut by 8 bases, the J end by 5 bases, with 18 bases between. The CDR3 covers 14 residues.

Many counts were recorded for this clone. The V gene is TRBV11-2, the J gene TRBJ2-3, with TRBD2 matching 11 bases. CDR1 is SGHAT and CDR2 is FQNNGV in the germline V gene. Trimming removed 4 bases from V and 6 bases from J; junction bases left unmatched: 9. This CDR3 is 16 amino acids long. The CDR3 DNA reads TGTGCCAGCAGCTACAATAGCGGGAGGGCTACGGATACGCAGTATTTT. This encodes CASSYNSGRATDTQYF.

Note on this clone: The CDR3 ends on some other residue instead of the conserved phenylalanine or tryptophan, so this is likely a read error. The chain combines TRBV5-1 with TRBJ2-5; D may be TRBD2 (5 bases). The CDR3 has 15 amino acids. V shed 0 bases and J shed 3 bases, with 12 bases lying between them. Germline V gene data show CDR1 as SGHRS and CDR2 as YFSETQ. The CDR3 bases are TGCGCCAGCAGCTTGGGTACTAACGGGAAAGAGACCCAGTACTCC. This encodes CASSLGTNGKETQYS.

Comment on this clone: This may arise from a read error, as a much more abundant clone is one base away. Because it lacks the conserved phenylalanine or tryptophan at the end, this CDR3 is likely a read error. This sequence joins TRBV20-1 and TRBJ2-7; TRBD2 matches at 10 bases. Germline CDR1 DFQATT, CDR2 SNEGSKA (reference sequence). The CDR3 contains 15 residues. The CDR3 DNA follows: TGCGGTGCAACTGAACTAGCGGGATCCTCCTACGAGCAGTACTAC. Its translation: CGATELAGSSYEQYY.

About this clone: Sequence at one end of the junction differs from germline and may be a read error. The V gene is TRBV12-3 or TRBV12-4, the J gene TRBJ2-2; 7 nucleotides match TRBD2. The CDR3 consists of 18 residues. CDR3 in DNA: TGTGCCAGCAGTTTACTCGCATCGCTGGCTAGCGGCCCCTGGGAGCTGTTTTTC. Its protein is CASSLLASLASGPWELFF.

This clone was observed many times. J is TRBJ2-3 and V is TRBV15, with D maybe TRBD1 (5 bases). Trimming took 5 bases from V and 0 from J, leaving 15 bases between them. The CDR3 is made up of 16 amino acids. CDR1 is LNHNV and CDR2 is YYDKDF in the germline V gene (reference sequence). The CDR3 loop reads CATSSRLTASTDTQYF. CDR3 coding DNA: TGTGCCACCAGCTCCCGACTGACAGCCAGCACAGATACGCAGTATTTT.

The table lists this clone with many counts. This chain uses TRBV5-1 with TRBJ2-3; 9 bases align to TRBD1. V gave up 2 bases and J gave up 2 bases; unmatched junction bases: 0. Per the germline V gene, CDR1 is SGHRS and CDR2 is YFSETQ. There are 14 residues in the CDR3. Here the CDR3 DNA reads TGCGCCAGCAGCTTACAGGGGGCCACAGATACGCAGTATTTT. This codes for CASSLQGATDTQYF.

In its sample, this clone was seen many times. This chain joins TRBV11-2 and TRBJ2-1; 8 nucleotides align to TRBD2. Germline CDR1 reads SGHAT; CDR2 reads FQNNGV. J gave up 9 bases and V 5 bases, and 6 bases lay outside the gene matches. The CDR3 spans 13 residues. The CDR3 reads CASSTGTRGEQFF. CDR3 sequence (DNA): TGTGCCAGCAGCACCGGGACTAGAGGTGAGCAGTTCTTC.